This T cell receptor beta chain is from a study of cytomegalovirus exposure and HLA in healthy donors. Study-level results: According to a later analysis, donors in an Asian-associated ancestry cluster reportedly had fewer N-insertions than the roughly 630-donor mean.

In regard to this clone: Its antigen is still unknown. One end of the junction does not line up with germline, which may come from a read error.

The PCR made use of 60 Vbeta and 13 Jbeta primers. Generated by immunoSEQ multiplex PCR, the TCRdb table keeps only in-frame clones and is missing some. The sample holds 80,000 to 95,000 clones, roughly three fifths seen once. Germline V lookup: CDR1 MNHNY, CDR2 SVGAGI (reference sequence). This CDR3 comprises 13 residues. Material for sequencing was PBMCs. This receptor was identified in a woman in her thirties in good health and CMV-seronegative. V is TRBV6-6 and J is TRBJ1-2; no clear D. CDR3 nucleotide sequence: TGTGTCAGCAGTTATGGGGAGAATTATGGCTACACCTTC. Encoded protein: CVSSYGENYGYTF.